This record covers a single T cell receptor beta chain. The CDR3 loop spans 11 amino acids. CDR1 and CDR2 from the germline V gene are DFQATT and SNEGSKA (reference sequence). V gave up 1 base and J gave up 3 bases, with 4 bases separating them. These data belong to a study of OX40 agonist ivuxolimab in advanced cancers. TCRdb's copy holds only in-frame clones and misses some; the assay was immunoSEQ multiplex PCR. The table records around 68,000 clones, roughly nine tenths of them present only once. Sequencing was performed on CD4+ or CD8+ T cells sorted from blood, taken in a trial of the OX40 agonist ivuxolimab. The TCR comes from an adult with an advanced solid tumor such as melanoma, head and neck, liver or kidney cancer. The chain combines TRBV20-1 with TRBJ2-7; D is undetermined. Written as DNA, the CDR3 is TGCAGTGCTAGAGTTGTCTACGAGCAGTACTTC. Its protein product is CSARVVYEQYF.